The 5 T cell receptor beta chains reported below all come from one sample, sequenced in a study of T cells in Graves' hyperthyroidism and ophthalmopathy. The CDR3 regions of TCR beta were amplified from RNA transcripts. HTBI primers were used for first-round RT-PCR of the TCR CDR3. One entry per CDR3 protein, called by TCRdb with MiXCR from the multiplex PCR reads. The sample carries tens of thousands of distinct CDR3 sequences, around 52% recorded once. The material sequenced was blood. The receptors were sampled from a woman aged 40 to 55 with Graves' ophthalmopathy.

Note on this clonotype: A junction end diverges from the germline sequence, so it may reflect a read error. V is TRBV20-1 and J is TRBJ2-1; D uncertain. The V gene's germline CDR1 is DFQATT and CDR2 SNEGSKA (reference sequence). CDR3 length equals 14 residues. Here the CDR3 DNA reads TGCAGTGCTAGCTCTGGGATACGGGTCAATCAGCAGTTCTTC. Protein product: CSASSGIRVNQQFF.

This clonotype is classed as medium-sized (0.01 to 0.1%). The V gene is TRBV19, the J gene TRBJ2-7, with D perhaps given as TRBD1 or TRBD2 (6 bases each). The ends were cut back, 10 bases at V and 6 bases at J, with 19 bases in the middle. CDR1 LNHDA and CDR2 SQIVND come from the germline V gene (reference sequence). There are 13 residues in the CDR3. The CDR3 nucleotides read TGTGCCACCGCCGCGGGACAAGACCCCGAGCAGTACTTC. This gives the protein CATAAGQDPEQYF.

The chain has TRBV20-1 and TRBJ2-7, with 10 bases identical to TRBD2. CDR1 and CDR2 (germline): DFQATT, SNEGSKA (reference sequence). V lost 5 bases, J lost 5 bases, and 9 bases stayed unmatched. CDR3 length: 14 amino acids. The CDR3 sequence: CSARPGTSDHEQYF. CDR3 in DNA: TGCAGTGCTCGACCCGGGACTAGCGATCACGAGCAGTACTTC.

On this clonotype: One end of the junction fails to match germline, which may point to a read error. The genes are TRBV20-1 and TRBJ2-5; D remains ambiguous. The CDR3 extends over 11 amino acids. CDR1 DFQATT and CDR2 SNEGSKA come from the germline V gene (reference sequence). The chain's CDR3 is CSARVAETQYF. The CDR3 DNA reads TGCAGTGCCAGAGTGGCAGAGACCCAGTACTTC.

This clonotype came up many times. This sequence joins TRBV6-1 and TRBJ2-7; 7 nucleotides match TRBD1. The CDR3 spans 13 residues. Germline values: CDR1 MNHNS, CDR2 SASEGT. V dropped 10 bases and J dropped 3; count of bases not matched to a gene: 9. The CDR3 DNA is TGTGCCACCGCTACGGGACAGCGCTACGAGCAGTACTTC. It is translated as CATATGQRYEQYF.